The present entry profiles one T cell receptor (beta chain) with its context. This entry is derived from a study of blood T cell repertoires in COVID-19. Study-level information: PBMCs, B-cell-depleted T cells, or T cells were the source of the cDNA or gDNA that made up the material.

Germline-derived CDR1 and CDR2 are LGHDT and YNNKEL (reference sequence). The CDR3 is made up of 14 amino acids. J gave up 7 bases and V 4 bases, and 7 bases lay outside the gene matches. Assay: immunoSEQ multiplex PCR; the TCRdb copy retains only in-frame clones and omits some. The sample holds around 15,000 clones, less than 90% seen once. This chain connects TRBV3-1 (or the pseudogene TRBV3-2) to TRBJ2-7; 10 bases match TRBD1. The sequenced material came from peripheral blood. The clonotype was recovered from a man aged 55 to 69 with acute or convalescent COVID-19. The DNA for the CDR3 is TGTGCCAGCAGCCCCGGGACAGGGGAACGTGAGCAGTACTTC. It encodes CASSPGTGEREQYF.